The rows below give T cell receptor beta chains drawn from one sample of a study of T cell repertoires in cytomegalovirus infection. These receptors have no known antigen. TCRdb called the reads again in MiXCR, with one record for every CDR3 protein. This sample has about half a million distinct CDR3 sequences, with about 33% found just once. The starting material was cultured PBMCs, obtained from culture after CMV antigen stimulation. The receptors derive from a human donor in good health (CMV status not recorded). Some clones in this sample may be carry-over from other donors' samples. The CDR3 runs from the conserved cysteine through the conserved F or W. Each record gives: D gene, clone size, J gene, V gene, CDR3 protein, CDR3 DNA. D genes are given only for firm matches. The size of a clone is reported for some rows only, either as once, few or many, or as a class for expanded clones.

-	few	TRBJ2-1	TRBV11-2	CASSLEGGAGVNEQFF	TGTGCCAGCAGCTTAGAGGGGGGAGCTGGTGTTAATGAGCAGTTCTTC
-	-	TRBJ2-1	TRBV12-3/TRBV12-4	CASTVEGPGSYNEQFF	TGTGCCAGCACTGTAGAGGGCCCCGGCTCCTACAATGAGCAGTTCTTC
-	few	TRBJ2-5	TRBV4-1	CASSQSGHLYF	TGCGCCAGCAGCCAGTCGGGACACCTGTACTTC
-	few	TRBJ1-2	TRBV20-1	CSARDGNRRVHYGYTF	TGCAGTGCTAGAGATGGTAATCGGCGGGTTCACTATGGCTACACCTTC
-	few	TRBJ2-1	TRBV7-2	CASSLRLDPNEQFF	TGTGCCAGCAGCTTAAGGCTAGACCCCAATGAGCAGTTCTTC
-	-	TRBJ2-1	TRBV7-4	CASSRGRGNEQFF	TGTGCCAGCAGCCGGGGCAGGGGAAATGAGCAGTTCTTC
-	-	TRBJ2-3	TRBV12-3/TRBV12-4	CASSWWQGISDTQYF	TGTGCCAGCAGTTGGTGGCAGGGGATCTCAGATACGCAGTATTTT
-	-	TRBJ1-3	TRBV11-2	CASSQDLAGNTIYF	TGTGCCAGCAGCCAGGATCTAGCTGGAAACACCATATATTTT
-	many	TRBJ2-3	TRBV12-3/TRBV12-4	CASTPAAQGDTQYF	TGTGCCAGCACCCCCGCCGCACAGGGAGATACGCAGTATTTT
TRBD1	few	TRBJ1-1	TRBV19	CASSLKGQGNTEAFF	TGTGCCAGTAGTCTAAAGGGACAGGGGAACACTGAAGCTTTCTTT
TRBD2	few	TRBJ2-3	TRBV5-4	CASSLGPGLAGGPNTDTQYF	TGTGCCAGCAGCTTGGGTCCGGGACTAGCGGGAGGACCTAACACAGATACGCAGTATTTT
-	many	TRBJ2-2	TRBV7-6	CASSLANLGELFF	TGTGCCAGCAGCTTAGCTAACCTCGGGGAGCTGTTTTTT
-	few	TRBJ2-2	TRBV28	CASSYEGWGSNTGELFF	TGTGCCAGCAGTTACGAGGGGTGGGGGTCGAACACCGGGGAGCTGTTTTTT
-	few	TRBJ2-3	TRBV19	CASSIGSNGGTDTQYF	TGTGCCAGTAGTATTGGATCCAATGGGGGTACAGATACGCAGTATTTT
TRBD1	few	TRBJ1-2	TRBV4-2	CASSQADRVNGYTF	TGTGCCAGCAGCCAAGCGGACAGGGTAAATGGCTACACCTTC
-	-	TRBJ2-2	TRBV4-1	CASSQDAGLFTGELFF	TGCGCCAGCAGCCAAGATGCGGGACTCTTTACCGGGGAGCTGTTTTTT
-	-	TRBJ2-7	TRBV4-1	CASSQEASVTYEQYF	TGCGCCAGCAGCCAAGAGGCTAGCGTGACCTACGAGCAGTACTTC
TRBD2	many	TRBJ2-7	TRBV6-5	CASSYGRESYEQYF	TGTGCCAGCAGTTACGGGCGGGAGTCCTACGAGCAGTACTTC
-	-	TRBJ2-1	TRBV5-4	CASSVERRSNEQFF	TGTGCCAGCAGCGTGGAAAGGAGAAGCAATGAGCAGTTCTTC
TRBD2	-	TRBJ2-1	TRBV27	CASSPLTSAFYNEQFF	TGTGCCAGCAGTCCATTGACTAGCGCATTCTACAATGAGCAGTTCTTC
TRBD2	few	TRBJ2-7	TRBV5-1	CASSWTSGMGGEEQYF	TGCGCCAGCAGCTGGACTAGCGGGATGGGGGGGGAAGAGCAGTACTTC
-	-	TRBJ2-5	TRBV19	CASSSSGQYQETQYF	TGTGCCAGTAGTTCGTCCGGACAGTACCAAGAGACCCAGTACTTC
TRBD2	-	TRBJ2-3	TRBV19	CASSGGSGLDTQYF	TGTGCCAGTAGTGGCGGGAGTGGTCTAGATACGCAGTATTTT
-	-	TRBJ2-1	TRBV30	CAWSAIFEQFF	TGTGCCTGGTCGGCTATCTTCGAGCAGTTCTTC
TRBD2	many	TRBJ2-1	TRBV7-3	CASSLTSGTYNEQFF	TGTGCCAGCAGCTTAACTAGCGGGACCTACAATGAGCAGTTCTTC